This T cell receptor beta chain derives from a study of cytomegalovirus exposure and HLA in healthy donors. Findings of the study overall: What a later analysis showed was that several of the most significant clusters appeared linked to common viral pathogens. Analysis performed later found roughly 18,000 TCR beta sequences associated with HLA alleles at 0.05 false discovery rate. Cytomegalovirus association was listed for about 170 TCR beta chains.

The donors comprised healthy bone marrow donors. PCR primers comprised 60 Vbeta and 13 Jbeta primers. Profiled with immunoSEQ multiplex PCR; TCRdb holds only in-frame clones, not every one. The table lists more than 75,000 clones. The CDR3 sequence is 13 residues long. Germline V gene sequence: CDR1 LNHDA, CDR2 SQIVND (reference sequence). V was shortened by 9 bases and J by 5 bases, with 16 bases between the two germline ends. Worth noting for this clone: Its antigen is still unknown.

This receptor was taken from a middle-aged man in good health and CMV-seropositive. Sequences were obtained from PBMCs. The gene calls are TRBV19 and TRBJ2-5; a possible D gene is TRBD1 (5 bases). The CDR3 nucleotides are TGTGCCAGCGAACCACAGGCCGGGGAGACCCAGTACTTC. It translates to CASEPQAGETQYF.